These 24 T cell receptor beta chains were sequenced from one sample in a study of early T cells in non-severe SARS-CoV-2 infection. Each CDR3 protein is one row after TCRdb ran MiXCR on the 5' RACE reads. This table has approximately 67,000 distinct CDR3 sequences, approximately 9.1% appearing once. The specimen sequenced was whole blood. These receptors were taken from an adult who was a healthcare worker with PCR-confirmed SARS-CoV-2 infection or an uninfected control (not recorded which).

This clonotype occurred a few times. J is TRBJ1-2 and V is TRBV5-1; D remains unclear. The CDR3 has 13 amino acids. Germline CDR1 is SGHRS and CDR2 is YFSETQ. The ends were cut back, 0 bases at V and 4 bases at J, with 7 bases in the middle. CDR3 residues: CASSLDMSYGYTF. CDR3 nucleotide sequence: TGCGCCAGCAGCTTGGACATGAGCTATGGCTACACCTTC.

This clonotype was found many times. The genes are TRBV6-1 and TRBJ2-7; 9 bases agree with TRBD2. Germline lookup yields CDR1 MNHNS and CDR2 SASEGT. Trimming at V came to 2 bases and at J to 4 bases, leaving 6 bases not matched to a gene. CDR3 length: 15 residues. CDR3 loop: CASSEQEREDYEQYF. In nucleotides, the CDR3 is TGTGCCAGCAGTGAACAAGAGCGGGAGGATTACGAGCAGTACTTC.

The V and J genes are TRBV5-4 and TRBJ2-2; 14 bases are shared with TRBD2. With 7 bases clipped from V and 7 bases from J, the junction kept 15 bases outside the gene matches. Germline-derived CDR1 and CDR2 are SGHNT and YYREEE (reference sequence). CDR3 size: 18 residues. CDR3 DNA sequence: TGTGCCAGCGAGGTCGTGGGACTAGCGGGAGTTGTCAGCGGGGAGCTGTTTTTT. Translation: CASEVVGLAGVVSGELFF.

V gene TRBV10-3 combines with J gene TRBJ2-5, with 8 bases lining up with TRBD1. From germline, CDR1 is ENHRY and CDR2 SYGVKD. This CDR3 has 14 amino acids. V shed 4 bases and J 3 bases; nucleotides not matched to a gene: 4. CDR3 in DNA: TGTGCCATCAGTGGAAAACAGGGGGAAGAGACCCAGTACTTC. It codes for CAISGKQGEETQYF.

The chain couples TRBV20-1 to TRBJ1-6; the D is unclear. V dropped 6 bases and J dropped 6 bases, with 15 bases sitting between them. The CDR3 contains 14 residues. Germline V gene data show CDR1 as DFQATT and CDR2 as SNEGSKA (reference sequence). The CDR3 nucleotides are TGCAGTGCGCTTTTCCGGGCCCCTAATTCACCCCTCCACTTT. Its protein product is CSALFRAPNSPLHF.

The CDR3 loop is CAISVERQGNSPLHF. The CDR3, as DNA: TGTGCCATCAGTGTGGAGAGACAGGGTAATTCACCCCTCCACTTT. The chain links TRBV10-3 to TRBJ1-6, with 7 bases aligning to TRBD1. Germline V CDR1 and CDR2: ENHRY, SYGVKD. The CDR3 extends over 15 amino acids. J gave up 6 bases and V 4 bases, and 6 bases lay outside the gene matches.

The table lists this clonotype with many counts. The gene calls are TRBV7-6 and TRBJ2-1; 13 bases are a match to TRBD2. Germline-derived CDR1 and CDR2 are SGHVS and FNYEAQ. With 6 bases clipped from V and 5 bases from J, the junction kept 4 bases outside the gene matches. The CDR3 loop spans 15 amino acids. The CDR3 DNA is TGTGCCAGCAGTTTTGGACTAGCGGGGGACAATGAGCAGTTCTTC. Its translation: CASSFGLAGDNEQFF.

This clonotype was seen a few times. J is TRBJ2-1 and V is TRBV6-2 or TRBV6-3, with 7 bases matching TRBD2. V shed 6 bases, J shed 0 bases, and the junction held 5 bases outside the gene matches. This CDR3 has 15 residues. Germline V CDR1 and CDR2: MNHEY, SVGEGT. CDR3 sequence: CASRLLAASYNEQFF. The CDR3 DNA follows: TGTGCCAGCAGACTCCTAGCGGCCTCCTACAATGAGCAGTTCTTC.

In its sample, this clonotype was seen a few times. The chain recombines TRBV5-1 with TRBJ2-7, with D maybe TRBD1 (6 bases). The germline CDR1 and CDR2 sequences are SGHRS and YFSETQ. The CDR3 sequence is 14 residues long. The V end was cut by 3 bases, the J end by 2 bases, with 12 bases between. CDR3 sequence reads: CASSSGRGTYEQYF. CDR3 nucleotide sequence: TGCGCCAGCAGCTCCGGCAGGGGAACCTACGAGCAGTACTTC.

This clonotype showed up many times. V gene TRBV7-9 combines with J gene TRBJ2-7, with 7 nucleotides matching TRBD2. Germline CDR1 reads SEHNR; CDR2 reads FQNEAQ (reference sequence). J gave up 3 bases and V 7 bases, and 3 bases lay outside the gene matches. This CDR3 has 12 residues. The CDR3 sequence: CASTRDYYEQYF. The CDR3, as DNA: TGTGCCAGCACCAGGGACTACTACGAGCAGTACTTC. Together with reference TRBV7-9 and TRBJ2-7, the CDR3 gives the full variable domain: DTGVSQNPRHKITKRGQNVTFRCDPISEHNRLYWYRQTLGQGPEFLTYFQNEAQLEKSRLLSDRFSAERPKGSFSTLEIQRTEQGDSAMYLCASTRDYYEQYFGPGTRLTVT.

The V and J genes are TRBV4-2 and TRBJ1-5, with D perhaps TRBD1 (5 bases). Germline CDR1 and CDR2: LGHNA and YNFKEQ. The CDR3 covers 14 residues. Between the trimmed V and J ends, which lost 3 bases and 2 bases, there was a span of 8 bases. The CDR3 region is CASSQLQGNQPQHF. CDR3 DNA: TGTGCCAGCAGCCAGCTACAGGGCAATCAGCCCCAGCATTTT.

In its sample, this clonotype was seen many times. The genes are TRBV5-1 and TRBJ2-5; possibly TRBD1 or TRBD2 for D (5 bases each). The V and J ends lost 4 bases and 2 bases respectively, with 12 bases between them. CDR1 and CDR2 from the germline V gene are SGHRS and YFSETQ. CDR3 size: 14 residues. This CDR3 reads CASSPGRLQETQYF. CDR3 coding DNA: TGCGCCAGCAGCCCGGGACGGCTACAAGAGACCCAGTACTTC. The full variable domain, rest sourced from reference TRBV5-1 and TRBJ2-5, is KAGVTQTPRYLIKTRGQQVTLSCSPISGHRSVSWYQQTPGQGLQFLFEYFSETQRNKGNFPGRFSGRQFSNSRSEMNVSTLELGDSALYLCASSPGRLQETQYFGPGTRLLVL.

In its sample, this clonotype was seen many times. The chain is built from TRBV14 and TRBJ2-3, with 11 bases identical to TRBD1. Germline CDR1 SGHDN, CDR2 FVKESK. The CDR3 length is 17 residues. V shed 3 bases and J 4 bases; nucleotides not matched to a gene: 9. CDR3 region: CASSQLRTGGASDTQYF. CDR3 bases: TGTGCCAGCAGCCAGCTAAGGACAGGGGGCGCGTCAGATACGCAGTATTTT.

V is TRBV7-9 and J is TRBJ2-7; D gene ambiguous. The CDR3 has 13 amino acids. Trimming took 7 bases from V and 5 from J, leaving 15 bases between them. The germline CDR1 and CDR2 sequences are SEHNR and FQNEAQ (reference sequence). The CDR3 bases are TGTGCCAGCACTCTAACCCGGTATCACGAGCAGTACTTC. Translating gives CASTLTRYHEQYF.

This clonotype was counted many times. The chain joins TRBV19 to TRBJ1-5; D unclear. The germline V gene has CDR1 LNHDA and CDR2 SQIVND (reference sequence). The germline V and J ends were trimmed by 2 bases and 2 bases, with 4 bases remaining between them. CDR3 length: 13 amino acids. For the CDR3, the DNA is TGTGCCAGTAGTATAAGTGGCAATCAGCCCCAGCATTTT. As protein: CASSISGNQPQHF.

In this sample, this clonotype turned up a few times. The rearrangement joins TRBV7-9 to TRBJ2-1; TRBD2 aligns across 14 bases. CDR3 length: 16 amino acids. Looked up from germline, CDR1 is SEHNR and CDR2 is FQNEAQ (reference sequence). With V trimmed by 5 bases and J by 7 bases, 7 bases remained unmatched. The CDR3 sequence: CASSLPGLAGANEQFF. In nucleotides, the CDR3 is TGTGCCAGCAGCCTTCCGGGACTAGCGGGAGCGAATGAGCAGTTCTTC.

This clonotype was picked up many times. The chain employs TRBV12-3 or TRBV12-4 and TRBJ2-7; D not certain. The CDR3 contains 14 residues. Trimming pared 3 bases from V and 0 bases from J, leaving 9 bases between. The CDR3 region is CASSFSLGSYEQYF. Written as DNA, the CDR3 is TGTGCCAGCAGTTTTAGCCTCGGCTCCTACGAGCAGTACTTC.

CDR3 loop: CAWSVKFSGANVLTF. Written as DNA, the CDR3 is TGTGCCTGGAGTGTTAAGTTCTCTGGGGCCAACGTCCTGACTTTC. This chain links TRBV30 with TRBJ2-6; D is ambiguous. The CDR3 is 15 residues long. Deletions cut 0 bases from V and 0 bases from J, with 6 bases between. Looked up from germline, CDR1 is GTSNPN and CDR2 is SVGIG (reference sequence). Supplemented by reference TRBV30 and TRBJ2-6, the full variable domain reads SQTIHQWPATLVQPVGSPLSLECTVEGTSNPNLYWYRQAAGRGLQLLFYSVGIGQISSEVPQNLSASRPQDRQFILSSKKLLLSDSGFYLCAWSVKFSGANVLTFGAGSRLTVL.

This clonotype was counted at least ten times. The chain links TRBV6-5 to TRBJ2-7; the D call may be TRBD1 or TRBD2 (5 bases each). Trimming took off 7 bases at V and 2 bases at J, with 9 bases between the two ends. CDR3 length: 12 amino acids. CDR1 is MNHEY, CDR2 SVGAGI, per germline. The CDR3 DNA follows: TGTGCCAGCAAGGGACGCCCCTACGAGCAGTACTTC. Its translation: CASKGRPYEQYF.

This clonotype appeared many times. The gene calls are TRBV14 and TRBJ2-1, with a tentative D call TRBD2 (6 bases). V was shortened by 6 bases and J by 5 bases, with 11 bases between the two germline ends. CDR1 and CDR2 from the germline V gene are SGHDN and FVKESK. This CDR3 is 13 amino acids long. CDR3 sequence reads: CASRWRGDNEQFF. The CDR3 region has the DNA TGTGCCAGCAGATGGCGGGGAGACAATGAGCAGTTCTTC.

The chain uses TRBV27 and TRBJ2-3; maybe TRBD1 (6 bases). The CDR3 consists of 14 residues. Germline V gene sequence: CDR1 MNHEY, CDR2 SMNVEV (reference sequence). V was clipped by 8 bases and J by 4 bases, with 16 bases between them. CDR3 sequence reads: CASQDLGGSDTQYF. The CDR3, as DNA: TGTGCCAGCCAGGACCTTGGGGGCTCAGATACGCAGTATTTT.

The table lists this clonotype with many counts. This rearrangement joins TRBV10-3 to TRBJ2-7; 11 bases map to TRBD2. CDR3 length equals 16 residues. With 4 bases clipped from V and 3 bases from J, the junction kept 8 bases outside the gene matches. Per the germline V gene, CDR1 is ENHRY and CDR2 is SYGVKD. The CDR3 nucleotides read TGTGCCATCAGTGCAAAGGGACTAGCGGTATACTACGAGCAGTACTTC. Translation gives CAISAKGLAVYYEQYF.

In this sample, this clonotype turned up a few times. V and J are TRBV10-3 and TRBJ2-3, with 9 positions matching TRBD2. The germline V gene has CDR1 ENHRY and CDR2 SYGVKD. J gave up 6 bases and V 2 bases, and 6 bases lay outside the gene matches. The CDR3 is 15 residues long. DNA of the CDR3: TGTGCCATCAGTGAGAATAGCGGGAGAGGCGATACGCAGTATTTT. Its translation: CAISENSGRGDTQYF.

This clonotype was observed at least ten times. The chain combines TRBV29-1 with TRBJ2-7, with TRBD2 as a possible D gene (5 bases). CDR3 length: 12 residues. Trimming left V 5 bases short and J 6 bases short, with 14 bases between. CDR1 is SQVTM and CDR2 is ANQGSEA in the germline V gene. CDR3 sequence: CSVRMGVGEQYF. In DNA, the CDR3 is TGCAGCGTTCGGATGGGAGTGGGCGAGCAGTACTTC.